The entry that follows covers one TCR beta chain sequence. Antigen: not known. This entry comes from a study of cytomegalovirus exposure and HLA in healthy donors. Study overall: A prior study identified approximately 110 million unique TCR beta sequences from 180 million or so T cells. Inside one of the first data releases sat 80 million to 95 million unique TCRs taken from HLA-typed donors. Study-level points and caveats: One cluster of highly shared sequence variants probably arose as a sequencing artifact.

The CDR3 is 12 amino acids. CDR1 is MDHEN and CDR2 is SYDVKM in the germline V gene. Trimming took off 6 bases at V and 1 base at J, with 4 bases between the two ends. The PCR contained 60 Vbeta and 13 Jbeta primers. The repertoire was sequenced with immunoSEQ multiplex PCR; TCRdb's copy has only in-frame clones and lacks some. The table lists some 140,000 clones, around four fifths of them singletons. The sequenced sample was PBMCs. The TCR was taken from a man aged 40-49 years in good health and CMV-seronegative. This rearrangement joins TRBV28 to TRBJ1-5, with no clear D. CDR3 region: CASRRSNQPQHF. DNA for the CDR3: TGTGCCAGCAGGAGGAGCAATCAGCCCCAGCATTTT.